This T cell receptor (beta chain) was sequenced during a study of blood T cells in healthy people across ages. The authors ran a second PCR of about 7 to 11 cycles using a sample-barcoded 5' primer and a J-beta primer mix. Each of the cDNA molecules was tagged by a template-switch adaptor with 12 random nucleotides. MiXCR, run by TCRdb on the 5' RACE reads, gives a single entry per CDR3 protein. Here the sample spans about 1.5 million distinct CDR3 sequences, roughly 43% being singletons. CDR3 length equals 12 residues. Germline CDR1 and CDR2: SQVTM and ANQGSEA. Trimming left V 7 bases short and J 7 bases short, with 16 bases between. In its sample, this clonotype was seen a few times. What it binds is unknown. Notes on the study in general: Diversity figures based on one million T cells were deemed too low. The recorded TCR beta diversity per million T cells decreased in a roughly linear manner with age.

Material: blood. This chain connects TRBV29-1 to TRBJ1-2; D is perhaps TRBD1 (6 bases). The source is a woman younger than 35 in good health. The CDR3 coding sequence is TGCAGCGGCGGACAGATTGGATCTGGCTACACCTTC. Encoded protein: CSGGQIGSGYTF.